One T cell receptor beta chain is described in this entry. Its antigen is unidentified. This sample is part of a study of shared clonotypes between healthy human individuals. General observations from the study: Shared across four donors were roughly 5.3% of the naive CD4 clonotypes.

Libraries were prepared by immunoSEQ multiplex PCR; TCRdb keeps only in-frame clonotypes and omits some of them. The sample lists about 2.3 million clones; 85% to 95% were seen once. V lost 5 bases to trimming and J lost 7 bases, with 11 bases between them. Germline V gene data show CDR1 as MNHNY and CDR2 as SVGAGI (reference sequence). CDR3 size: 12 residues. The source of this sequence is a man aged 18 to 30 in good health. Some clones in this sample may be carry-over from other donors' samples. The chain carries TRBV6-6 and TRBJ1-2, with no clear D. The sample comprised naive CD4+ T cells from PBMCs. Noted subset: CD45RA+ positively selected. The CDR3 spells CASSPPGVGYTF. CDR3 sequence (DNA): TGTGCCAGCAGTCCCCCCGGGGTTGGCTACACCTTC.